The 19 T cell receptor beta chains below all came from one sample that was sequenced in a study of blood T cell repertoires in COVID-19. Libraries were prepared by immunoSEQ multiplex PCR; TCRdb keeps only in-frame clonotypes and omits some of them. Counted here are 160,000 or so clones, roughly 90% occurring once; the ten biggest clones make up approximately 3%. Sequenced: peripheral blood. The receptor set was obtained from a man aged 55 to 70 with acute or convalescent COVID-19.

The chain combines TRBV6-2 or TRBV6-3 with TRBJ2-1; D might be TRBD2 (7 bases). CDR3 length equals 14 residues. Germline CDR1 is MNHEY and CDR2 is SVGEGT. With 4 bases removed from V and 10 bases from J, the gap between germline ends came to 17 bases. This chain's CDR3 is CASSFWRGRPEQFF. CDR3 sequence (DNA): TGTGCCAGCAGTTTTTGGCGGGGGCGCCCCGAGCAGTTCTTC.

The J gene is TRBJ2-3, the V gene TRBV3-1 (or the pseudogene TRBV3-2), with 15 bases aligning to TRBD2. The CDR3 has 16 residues. V shed 4 bases, J shed 7 bases, and the junction held 6 bases outside the gene matches. Germline CDR1 LGHDT, CDR2 YNNKEL (reference sequence). The CDR3 loop is CASSLGTSGGQNTQYF. In DNA form, the CDR3 reads TGTGCCAGCAGCCTAGGGACTAGCGGGGGGCAAAATACGCAGTATTTT.

V is TRBV5-1 and J is TRBJ2-6; D remains unclear. This CDR3 contains 15 residues. Germline V gene data show CDR1 as SGHRS and CDR2 as YFSETQ. V lost 0 bases, J lost 1 base, and 5 bases lay in between. Here the CDR3 DNA reads TGCGCCAGCAGCTTGGTGTATTCTGGGGCCAACGTCCTGACTTTC. This translates into CASSLVYSGANVLTF.

The rearrangement uses TRBV7-9 and TRBJ2-1; 11 bases fit TRBD2. CDR1 and CDR2 from the germline V gene are SEHNR and FQNEAQ (reference sequence). V lost 3 bases, J lost 7 bases, and 2 bases stayed unmatched. This CDR3 is built from 14 residues. The CDR3 loop is CASSFSGGGNEQFF. For the CDR3, the DNA is TGTGCCAGCAGCTTTAGCGGGGGGGGTAATGAGCAGTTCTTC.

This clone was seen only once. This CDR3 reads CASRRQGAYEQYF. The CDR3 nucleotides read TGTGCCAGCAGACGACAGGGGGCCTACGAGCAGTACTTC. The chain joins TRBV2 to TRBJ2-7; 9 bases align to TRBD1. CDR1 SNHLY and CDR2 FYNNEI come from the germline V gene. This CDR3 is 13 amino acids long. V lost 6 bases to trimming and J lost 2 bases; unmatched junction nucleotides: 2.

The chain employs TRBV5-4 and TRBJ2-3; 8 nucleotides agree with TRBD2. V gave up 2 bases and J gave up 0 bases; unmatched junction bases: 8. This CDR3 comprises 17 residues. Germline loops: CDR1 SGHNT, CDR2 YYREEE (reference sequence). The DNA of the CDR3 is TGTGCCAGCAGCTTAGGCTTCCGGGGGGGGAGCACAGATACGCAGTATTTT. Protein product: CASSLGFRGGSTDTQYF.

The V call is TRBV12-3 or TRBV12-4, the J call TRBJ2-7, with D possibly matching TRBD2 (6 bases). V lost 6 bases to trimming and J lost 4 bases, with 7 bases between them. CDR3 length: 11 residues. CDR3 residues: CASRGGYEQYF. CDR3 bases: TGTGCCAGCAGAGGAGGGTACGAGCAGTACTTC.

This sequence joins TRBV7-3 and TRBJ2-3, with TRBD1 matching 9 bases. J gave up 6 bases and V 6 bases, and 7 bases lay outside the gene matches. Germline lookup yields CDR1 SGHTA and CDR2 FQGTGA. This CDR3 contains 14 residues. CDR3 sequence (DNA): TGTGCCAGCAGGCTTACAGGGGGCGGGGATACGCAGTATTTT. This translates into CASRLTGGGDTQYF. The complete variable domain, with remaining parts taken from reference TRBV7-3 and TRBJ2-3, reads GAGVSQTPSNKVTEKGKYVELRCDPISGHTALYWYRQSLGQGPEFLIYFQGTGAADDSGLPNDRFFAVRPEGSVSTLKIQRTERGDSAVYLCASRLTGGGDTQYFGPGTRLTVL.

The chain recombines TRBV5-1 with TRBJ1-4, with TRBD1 matching over 9 bases. The ends lost 3 bases at V and 6 bases at J; junction bases unmatched: 3. The CDR3 consists of 14 residues. Germline V gives CDR1 SGHRS, CDR2 YFSETQ. CDR3 nucleotides: TGCGCCAGCAGCTCGGGACAGGGCGATGAAAAACTGTTTTTT. As protein: CASSSGQGDEKLFF.

This chain uses TRBV24-1 with TRBJ2-5; 14 bases map to TRBD2. Per germline, CDR1 KGHDR and CDR2 SFDVKD. The V segment lost 4 bases and the J segment 1 base; nucleotides outside the gene matches: 1. This CDR3 region has 16 residues. This CDR3 is CATSEGLAGGQETQYF. In nucleotides, the CDR3 is TGTGCCACCAGTGAAGGACTAGCGGGGGGCCAAGAGACCCAGTACTTC.

V and J are TRBV5-1 and TRBJ2-5; D might be TRBD1 (6 bases). The CDR3 consists of 15 residues. Between the trimmed V and J ends, which lost 0 bases and 2 bases, there was a span of 11 bases. Germline lookup yields CDR1 SGHRS and CDR2 YFSETQ. The DNA for the CDR3 is TGCGCCAGCAGCTTGGGGCCCGGACAGCAAGAGACCCAGTACTTC. It codes for CASSLGPGQQETQYF.

CDR3 DNA: TGTGCCAGCAGCGCAGGCACCTTC. This sequence encodes CASSAGTF. This sequence joins TRBV7-2 and TRBJ1-2, with D unclear. With 5 bases removed from V and 13 bases from J, the gap between germline ends came to 5 bases. Germline V gives CDR1 SGHTA, CDR2 FQGNSA. The CDR3 is made up of 8 amino acids.

The chain recombines TRBV18 with TRBJ2-1; 7 nucleotides line up with TRBD1. The trim removed 2 bases at V and 5 bases at J, leaving 0 bases unmatched. This CDR3 comprises 13 residues. The germline CDR1 and CDR2 sequences are KGHSH and LQKENI. This CDR3 is CASSPGQDNEQFF. CDR3 DNA sequence: TGTGCCAGCTCACCAGGACAGGACAATGAGCAGTTCTTC.

The chain couples TRBV7-2 to TRBJ2-7; 8 bases are shared with TRBD1. The CDR3 spans 16 residues. Germline CDR1 and CDR2: SGHTA and FQGNSA. After removal of 1 base from V and 1 base from J, the junction contained 6 bases not matched to a gene. Here the CDR3 reads CASSLVGDRNSYEQYF. The CDR3 nucleotides are TGTGCCAGCAGCTTAGTAGGGGACAGGAATTCCTACGAGCAGTACTTC.

The chain combines TRBV13 with TRBJ2-7, with 11 bases identical to TRBD2. The V segment lost 5 bases and the J segment 4 bases; nucleotides outside the gene matches: 10. This CDR3 region has 16 residues. The germline gives CDR1 PRHDT, CDR2 FYEKMQ (reference sequence). The CDR3 protein is CASSRPPSGGRYEQYF. The CDR3 DNA reads TGTGCCAGCAGCCGACCCCCTAGCGGGGGGAGGTACGAGCAGTACTTC.

J is TRBJ1-3 and V is TRBV29-1; D unclear. Germline V gene lookup returns CDR1 SQVTM and CDR2 ANQGSEA. Between the trimmed V and J ends, which lost 4 bases and 2 bases, there was a span of 9 bases. CDR3 size: 13 residues. The CDR3 loop is CSVGHGTGNTIYF. As DNA, the CDR3 is TGCAGCGTTGGTCACGGTACTGGAAACACCATATATTTT. The full variable domain, with the rest looked up from reference TRBV29-1 and TRBJ1-3, is SAVISQKPSRDICQRGTSLTIQCQVDSQVTMMFWYRQQPGQSLTLIATANQGSEATYESGFVIDKFPISRPNLTFSTLTVSNMSPEDSSIYLCSVGHGTGNTIYFGEGSWLTVV.

The V and J genes are TRBV6-1 and TRBJ1-4; TRBD1 aligns across 7 bases. This CDR3 is 15 amino acids long. Trimming cost V 8 bases and J 5 bases; bases outside gene matches: 11. The germline V gene encodes CDR1 MNHNS and CDR2 SASEGT. The DNA of the CDR3 is TGTGCCAGCCAAACGGGGACAGCGATGAATGAAAAACTGTTTTTT. Translation gives CASQTGTAMNEKLFF.

V is TRBV25-1 and J is TRBJ2-3; D perhaps matches TRBD1 (5 bases). The CDR3 sequence is 14 residues long. V was pared by 3 bases and J by 4 bases, with 11 bases between. Germline CDR1 and CDR2: MGHDK and SYGVNS. In nucleotides, the CDR3 is TGTGCCAGCAGTGATGAAAGGGGATCAGATACGCAGTATTTT. As protein: CASSDERGSDTQYF. Variable domain in full (rest from reference TRBV25-1 and TRBJ2-3): EADIYQTPRYLVIGTGKKITLECSQTMGHDKMYWYQQDPGMELHLIHYSYGVNSTEKGDLSSESTVSRIRTEHFPLTLESARPSHTSQYLCASSDERGSDTQYFGPGTRLTVL.

In its sample, this clone was seen once. The genes are TRBV7-2 and TRBJ1-2; D might be TRBD1 (6 bases). Per germline, CDR1 SGHTA and CDR2 FQGNSA. The CDR3 is 14 amino acids. V was pared by 0 bases and J by 4 bases, with 9 bases between. The CDR3 bases are TGTGCCAGCAGCTTAGCGTACAGGGCCTATGGCTACACCTTC. Its protein is CASSLAYRAYGYTF.